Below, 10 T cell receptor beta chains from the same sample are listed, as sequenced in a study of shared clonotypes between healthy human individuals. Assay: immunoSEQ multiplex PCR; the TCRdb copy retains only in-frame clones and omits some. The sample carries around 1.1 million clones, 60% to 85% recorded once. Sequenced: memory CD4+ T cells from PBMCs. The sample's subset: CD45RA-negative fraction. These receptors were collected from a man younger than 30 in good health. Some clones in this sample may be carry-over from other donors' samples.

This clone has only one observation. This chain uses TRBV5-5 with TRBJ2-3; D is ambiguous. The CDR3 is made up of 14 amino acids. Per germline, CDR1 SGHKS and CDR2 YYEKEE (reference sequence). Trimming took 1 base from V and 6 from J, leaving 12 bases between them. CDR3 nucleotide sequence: TGTGCCAGCAGCTTGTCTACGGCCGGGGATACGCAGTATTTT. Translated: CASSLSTAGDTQYF.

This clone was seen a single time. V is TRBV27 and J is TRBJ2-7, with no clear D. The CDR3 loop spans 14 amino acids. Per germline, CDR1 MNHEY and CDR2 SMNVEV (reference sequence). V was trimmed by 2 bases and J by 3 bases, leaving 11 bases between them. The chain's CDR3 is CASSLTAESYEQYF. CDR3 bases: TGTGCCAGCAGTTTAACGGCGGAAAGCTACGAGCAGTACTTC.

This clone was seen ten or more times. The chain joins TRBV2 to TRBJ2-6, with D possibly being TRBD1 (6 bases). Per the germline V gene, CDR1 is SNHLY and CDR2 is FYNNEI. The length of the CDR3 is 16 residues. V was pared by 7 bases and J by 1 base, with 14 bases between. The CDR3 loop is CASKWQGSSGANVLTF. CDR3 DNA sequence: TGTGCCAGCAAGTGGCAGGGGAGTTCTGGGGCCAACGTCCTGACTTTC. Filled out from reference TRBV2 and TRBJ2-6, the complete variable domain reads EPEVTQTPSHQVTQMGQEVILRCVPISNHLYFYWYRQILGQKVEFLVSFYNNEISEKSEIFDDQFSVERPDGSNFTLKIRSTKLEDSAMYFCASKWQGSSGANVLTFGAGSRLTVL.

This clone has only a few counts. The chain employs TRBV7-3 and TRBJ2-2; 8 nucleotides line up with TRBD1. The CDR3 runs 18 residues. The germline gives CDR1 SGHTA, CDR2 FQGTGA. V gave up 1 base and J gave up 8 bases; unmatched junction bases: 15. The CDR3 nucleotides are TGTGCCAGCAGCTTAAACTCGCCCGGGACAGGCGTAGCGGGGGAGCTGTTTTTT. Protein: CASSLNSPGTGVAGELFF. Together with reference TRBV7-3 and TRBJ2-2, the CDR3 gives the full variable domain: GAGVSQTPSNKVTEKGKYVELRCDPISGHTALYWYRQSLGQGPEFLIYFQGTGAADDSGLPNDRFFAVRPEGSVSTLKIQRTERGDSAVYLCASSLNSPGTGVAGELFFGEGSRLTVL.

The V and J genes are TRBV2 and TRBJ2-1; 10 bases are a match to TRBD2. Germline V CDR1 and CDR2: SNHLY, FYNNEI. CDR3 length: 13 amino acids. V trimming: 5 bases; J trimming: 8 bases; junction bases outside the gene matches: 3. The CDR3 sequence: CASSLAGDYEQFF. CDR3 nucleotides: TGTGCCAGCAGTCTAGCGGGAGACTATGAGCAGTTCTTC.

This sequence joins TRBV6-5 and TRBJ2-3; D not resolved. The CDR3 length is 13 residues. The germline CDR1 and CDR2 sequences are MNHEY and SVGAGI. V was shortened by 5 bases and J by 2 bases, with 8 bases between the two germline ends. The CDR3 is CASSRDITDTQYF. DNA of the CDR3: TGTGCCAGCAGTCGCGACATCACAGATACGCAGTATTTT.

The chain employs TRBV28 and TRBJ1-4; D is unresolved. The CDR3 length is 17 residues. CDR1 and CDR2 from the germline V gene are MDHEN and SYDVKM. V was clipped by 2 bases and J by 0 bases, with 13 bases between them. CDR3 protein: CASSLKFGRPTNEKLFF. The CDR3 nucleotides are TGTGCCAGCAGTTTAAAGTTCGGGAGGCCAACTAATGAAAAACTGTTTTTT.

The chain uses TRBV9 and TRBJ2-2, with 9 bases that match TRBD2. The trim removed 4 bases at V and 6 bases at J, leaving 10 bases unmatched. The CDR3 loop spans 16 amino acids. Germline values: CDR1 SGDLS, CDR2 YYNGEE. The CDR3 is CASSPRPSGDSGELFF. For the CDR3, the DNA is TGTGCCAGCAGCCCACGTCCTAGCGGGGATTCCGGGGAGCTGTTTTTT.

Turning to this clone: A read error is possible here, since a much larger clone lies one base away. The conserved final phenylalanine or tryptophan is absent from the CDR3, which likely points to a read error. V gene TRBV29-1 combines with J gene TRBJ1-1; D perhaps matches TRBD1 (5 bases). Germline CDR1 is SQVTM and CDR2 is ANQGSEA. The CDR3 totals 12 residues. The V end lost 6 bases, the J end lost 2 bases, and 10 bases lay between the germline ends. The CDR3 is CSVGDSNTEAFV. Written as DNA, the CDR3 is TGCAGCGTCGGTGACAGTAACACTGAAGCTTTCGTT.

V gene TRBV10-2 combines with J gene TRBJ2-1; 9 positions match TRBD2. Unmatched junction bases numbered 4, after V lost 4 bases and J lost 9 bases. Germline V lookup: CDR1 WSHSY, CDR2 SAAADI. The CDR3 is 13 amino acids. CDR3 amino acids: CASSGTSESEQFF. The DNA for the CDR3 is TGCGCCAGCAGTGGGACTAGCGAGAGTGAGCAGTTCTTC.